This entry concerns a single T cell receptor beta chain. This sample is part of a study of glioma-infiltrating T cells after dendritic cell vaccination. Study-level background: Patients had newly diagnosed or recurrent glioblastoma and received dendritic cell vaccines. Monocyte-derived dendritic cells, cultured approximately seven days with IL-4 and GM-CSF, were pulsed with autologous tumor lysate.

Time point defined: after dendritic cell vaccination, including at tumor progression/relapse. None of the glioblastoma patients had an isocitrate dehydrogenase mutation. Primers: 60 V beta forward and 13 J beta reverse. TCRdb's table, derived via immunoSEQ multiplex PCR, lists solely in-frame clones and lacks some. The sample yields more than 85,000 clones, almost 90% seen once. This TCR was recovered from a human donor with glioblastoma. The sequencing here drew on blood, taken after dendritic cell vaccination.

Here the CDR3 DNA reads TGTGCCAGCAGTGCCCAAGGAGGGGGAGGGCAGCCCCAGCATTTT. Encoded protein: CASSAQGGGGQPQHF. This chain uses TRBV2 with TRBJ1-5; tentative D call: TRBD1 (6 bases). The CDR3 totals 15 residues. Germline CDR1 is SNHLY and CDR2 is FYNNEI. The V gene lost 4 bases and the J gene lost 7 bases, with 17 bases spanning the gap.